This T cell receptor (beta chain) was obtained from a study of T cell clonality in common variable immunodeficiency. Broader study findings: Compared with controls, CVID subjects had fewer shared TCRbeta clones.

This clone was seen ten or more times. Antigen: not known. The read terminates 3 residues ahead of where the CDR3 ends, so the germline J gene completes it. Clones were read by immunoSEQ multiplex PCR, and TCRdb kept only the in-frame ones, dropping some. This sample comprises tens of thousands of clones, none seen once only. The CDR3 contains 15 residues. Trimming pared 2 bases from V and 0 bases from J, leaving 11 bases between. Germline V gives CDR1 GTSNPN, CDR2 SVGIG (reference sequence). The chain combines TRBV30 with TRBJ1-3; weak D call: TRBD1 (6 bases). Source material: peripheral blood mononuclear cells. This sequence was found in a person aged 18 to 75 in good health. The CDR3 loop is CAWSRGGDSGNTIYF. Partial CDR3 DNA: TGTGCCTGGAGTAGGGGGGGGGACTCTGGAAACACC.